The present entry profiles one TCR beta chain with its context. Its antigen is unknown. TCRdb's copy holds only in-frame clones and misses some; the assay was immunoSEQ multiplex PCR. The data show some 22,000 clones, around 79% seen once. These data belong to a study of vaccination effects on CD4 cells after COVID-19. The study's findings and limits: At late timepoints after vaccination, vaccine- and infection-induced clones shrank markedly.

Trimming took off 9 bases at V and 7 bases at J, with 15 bases between the two ends. CDR1 and CDR2 from the germline V gene are KGHSH and LQKENI. This CDR3 has 12 residues. Sequencing followed a ViraFEST assay step that expanded antigen-specific CD4+ T cells with viral peptide pools. Subsequent to a culture period of 10 to 11 days, CD4+ T cells were isolated. Previously uninfected by SARS-CoV-2, the vaccine recipients also showed negative nucleocapsid antibodies. Culturing of a few million PBMC per well took place with around 9.4 IU/ml IL-2 and approximately 9.1 ug/ml peptides. The source is a human donor who received a COVID-19 vaccine. The sample consisted of CD4+ T cells from PBMCs cultured with HCoV-NL63 spike peptides, taken before COVID-19 vaccination. The chain combines TRBV18 with TRBJ1-2; D is unclear. The CDR3 coding sequence is TGTGCCAGGACGGGAGCCCACTGTGGCTACACCTTC. This codes for CARTGAHCGYTF.